A selection of T cell receptor beta chains follows, all from one sample in a study of OX40 agonist ivuxolimab in advanced cancers. Profiling relied on immunoSEQ multiplex PCR, and the TCRdb table lists in-frame clones only, not all of them. The data show tens of thousands of clones, with 87% seen just once and 11% to 15% held by the top ten. The sample consisted of CD4+ or CD8+ T cells sorted from blood, taken in a trial of the OX40 agonist ivuxolimab. The receptor set was obtained from an adult with an advanced solid tumor such as melanoma, head and neck, liver or kidney cancer. Both conserved end residues are part of each CDR3. A D gene is named only where the DNA matches it firmly. Clone size, where shown, is once, few, many, or a class for clones that have expanded.

size,V,J,D,DNA,CDR3
NA,TRBV19,TRBJ1-1,NA,TGTGCCAGTAGTGACCCGGGGGCGCGGGCTTTCTTT,CASSDPGARAFF
NA,TRBV7-8,TRBJ1-4,TRBD1,TGTGCCAGCAGCTTGACAGGGGCTAATGAAAAACTGTTTTTT,CASSLTGANEKLFF
few,TRBV27,TRBJ2-7,TRBD1,TGTGCCAGCAGTCTGGAACAGGGGGGCTACGAGCAGTACTTC,CASSLEQGGYEQYF
NA,TRBV15,TRBJ1-1,NA,TGTGCCACCTCCATCTTCCATAGCAGAGCTTTCTTT,CATSIFHSRAFF
few,TRBV6-5,TRBJ2-7,TRBD1,TGTGCCAGCAGTTACGGGACAGGGGGCGACGAGCAGTACTTC,CASSYGTGGDEQYF
once,TRBV2,TRBJ2-7,NA,TGTGCCAGCACCGCGGGGGCGGGGAACTCCTACGAGCAGTACTTC,CASTAGAGNSYEQYF
NA,TRBV6-1,TRBJ2-7,NA,TGTGCCAGCAGTGAAGGGAGGGGTACCTACGAGCAGTACTTC,CASSEGRGTYEQYF
NA,TRBV6-5,TRBJ1-3,NA,TGTGCCACCGGGAGGGGAAACACCATATATTTT,CATGRGNTIYF
NA,TRBV7-9,TRBJ2-1,NA,TGTGCCAGCAGAACGCTAGAGTGGTACAATGAGCAGTTCTTC,CASRTLEWYNEQFF
few,TRBV28,TRBJ2-1,TRBD2,TGTGCCAGCAGTTGGAACAGGGCGGCAGCGGGAGGCAATGAGCAGTTCTTC,CASSWNRAAAGGNEQFF
NA,TRBV11-2,TRBJ2-2,NA,TGTGCCAGCAGCCCAGGACTGGTGAACACCGGGGAGCTGTTTTTT,CASSPGLVNTGELFF
NA,TRBV5-1,TRBJ2-5,TRBD2,TGCGCCAGCAGCTTGTTACTAGCGGGACAAGAGACCCAGTACTTC,CASSLLLAGQETQYF
NA,TRBV7-3,TRBJ2-1,NA,TGTGCCAGCAGCTTAAGTCTTGAGTACAATGAGCAGTTCTTC,CASSLSLEYNEQFF
NA,TRBV28,TRBJ1-2,NA,TGTGCCAGCAGTTTTCGGGCGGCGACAAGGGGCGAAACCTTC,CASSFRAATRGETF
once,TRBV5-1,TRBJ1-3,NA,TGCGCCAGCAGCAGGCAGGGTTGGGGAAACACCATATATTTT,CASSRQGWGNTIYF
once,TRBV2,TRBJ2-1,NA,TGTGCCAGCAGTGACAATGAGCAGTTCTTC,CASSDNEQFF
NA,TRBV2,TRBJ2-7,NA,TGTGCCAGCAGCCAAAACCGCGACCCGGCCTACGAGCAGTACTTC,CASSQNRDPAYEQYF
NA,TRBV11-2,TRBJ2-2,TRBD1,TGTGCCAGCAGCTCCGGGACAGGGTTGGACACCGGGGAGCTGTTTTTT,CASSSGTGLDTGELFF
few,TRBV6-5,TRBJ2-7,NA,TGTGCCAGCAGCTATAACGGCTACGAGCAGTACTTC,CASSYNGYEQYF
NA,TRBV29-1,TRBJ2-7,TRBD2,TGCAGCGTCCGCGGACTAGCGGGAGATCCCTACGAGCAGTACTTC,CSVRGLAGDPYEQYF
NA,TRBV28,TRBJ2-7,TRBD1,TGTGCCAGCAGTGAAGGACAGGGGAGGATCGAGCAGTACTTC,CASSEGQGRIEQYF
NA,TRBV10-3,TRBJ1-2,NA,TGTGCCATCAGAGACAGTGACTATGGCTACACCTTC,CAIRDSDYGYTF
NA,TRBV7-9,TRBJ2-5,NA,TGTGCCAGCAGCTTAGGGCAGGGCGTACAAGAGACCCAGTACTTC,CASSLGQGVQETQYF
NA,TRBV6-6,TRBJ2-7,TRBD2,TGTGCCAGCACGGGGGGGAGCTCCTACGAGCAGTACTTC,CASTGGSSYEQYF
once,TRBV5-4,TRBJ2-7,TRBD1,TGTGCCAGCAGCTTGAGCTCAGGGGGTTCCTACGAGCAGTACTTC,CASSLSSGGSYEQYF
NA,TRBV18,TRBJ1-4,NA,TGTGCCAGCTCACCACCCCCCTTGGGACAAAAACTGTTTTTT,CASSPPPLGQKLFF
NA,TRBV5-6,TRBJ2-5,NA,TGTGCCAGCAGCTTGGTTGGGCCCCAGTACTTC,CASSLVGPQYF
NA,TRBV13,TRBJ2-3,NA,TGTGCCAGCAGCAGACCTGACAGCACAGATACGCAGTATTTT,CASSRPDSTDTQYF
NA,TRBV11-2,TRBJ2-1,NA,TGTGCCAGCAGTACCGTCAACGCTGAGCAGTTCTTC,CASSTVNAEQFF
NA,TRBV27,TRBJ2-5,NA,TGTGCCAGCAGTTCCTACGGGCAGGGGCAAGAGACCCAGTACTTC,CASSSYGQGQETQYF
medium-sized,TRBV5-4,TRBJ2-1,NA,TGTGCCAGCAGAATAGGAGGTTACAATGAGCAGTTCTTC,CASRIGGYNEQFF
NA,TRBV2,TRBJ1-4,TRBD1,TGTGCCAGCAGACATCTCGGGACAGCCAATGAAAAACTGTTTTTT,CASRHLGTANEKLFF